This T cell receptor (beta chain) appears in the sequencing data of a study of blood T cell repertoires in COVID-19. The CDR3 totals 16 residues. The germline V gene has CDR1 MNHEY and CDR2 SVGAGI. Trimming took 1 base from V and 7 from J; bases not matched to a gene: 6. Sequenced by immunoSEQ multiplex PCR; TCRdb stores in-frame clones only, minus some. The sample records 97,000 or so clones, roughly 80% being singletons. This clone was recorded only once. The chain links TRBV6-5 to TRBJ2-1; the match to TRBD2 covers 11 bases. The TCR sequence derives from an older man with acute or convalescent COVID-19. The sample was peripheral blood. The CDR3 coding sequence is TGTGCCAGCAGTTACTTTCCTAGCGGGAGGTTGAATGAGCAGTTCTTC. The encoded protein is CASSYFPSGRLNEQFF.